This T cell receptor beta chain was sequenced in a study of sequential checkpoint blockade in melanoma. Study information: Arm A got nivolumab then ipilimumab; arm B the reverse, 1:1.

Clones were read by immunoSEQ multiplex PCR, and TCRdb kept only the in-frame ones, dropping some. The data contain about 13,000 clones, roughly four fifths of them singletons. Between the trimmed V and J ends, which lost 0 bases and 7 bases, there was a span of 8 bases. There are 13 residues in the CDR3. The germline V gene encodes CDR1 SGDLS and CDR2 YYNGEE. Regarding treatment: randomized to nivolumab then ipilimumab (arm A) or the reverse (arm B). The sample in question was CD8+ T cells sorted from blood (inferred from file names), obtained from a patient given nivolumab and ipilimumab in sequence. This chain uses TRBV9 with TRBJ1-5; no firm D call. This TCR derives from a human donor with melanoma. CDR3 DNA sequence: TGTGCCAGCAGCGTAGGGCTGAGGCAGCCCCAGCATTTT. Residues: CASSVGLRQPQHF.